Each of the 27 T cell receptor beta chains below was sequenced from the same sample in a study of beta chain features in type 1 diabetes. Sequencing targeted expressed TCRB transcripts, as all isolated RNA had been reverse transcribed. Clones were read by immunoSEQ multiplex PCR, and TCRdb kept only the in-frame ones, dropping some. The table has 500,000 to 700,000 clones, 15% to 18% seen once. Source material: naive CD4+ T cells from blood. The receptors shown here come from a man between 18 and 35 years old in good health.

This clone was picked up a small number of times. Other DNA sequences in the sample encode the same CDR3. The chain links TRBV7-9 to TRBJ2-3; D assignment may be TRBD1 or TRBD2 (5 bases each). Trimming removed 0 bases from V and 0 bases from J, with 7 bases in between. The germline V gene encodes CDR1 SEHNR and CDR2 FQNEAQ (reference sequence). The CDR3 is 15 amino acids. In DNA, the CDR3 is TGTGCCAGCAGCTTAGCTGGGGGAAGCACAGATACGCAGTATTTT. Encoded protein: CASSLAGGSTDTQYF.

The CDR3 nucleotides read TGTGCCAGCAGCATGGACAGGGACCAAGAGCAGTACTTC. As protein: CASSMDRDQEQYF. V and J are TRBV7-8 and TRBJ2-7; 8 nucleotides match TRBD1. The CDR3 has 13 residues. CDR1 is SGHVS, CDR2 FQNEAQ, per germline. Trimming took 5 bases from V and 7 from J; bases not matched to a gene: 7. The whole variable domain, remainder taken from reference TRBV7-8 and TRBJ2-7, is GAGVSQSPRYKVAKRGQDVALRCDPISGHVSLFWYQQALGQGPEFLTYFQNEAQLDKSGLPSDRFFAERPEGSVSTLKIQRTQQEDSAVYLCASSMDRDQEQYFGPGTRLTVT.

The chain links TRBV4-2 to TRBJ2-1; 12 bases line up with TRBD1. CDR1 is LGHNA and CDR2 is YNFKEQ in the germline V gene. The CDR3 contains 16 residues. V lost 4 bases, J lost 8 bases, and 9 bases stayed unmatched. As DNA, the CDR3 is TGTGCCAGCAGCCTTATACCGGGACAGGGGGCGGATGAGCAGTTCTTC. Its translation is CASSLIPGQGADEQFF.

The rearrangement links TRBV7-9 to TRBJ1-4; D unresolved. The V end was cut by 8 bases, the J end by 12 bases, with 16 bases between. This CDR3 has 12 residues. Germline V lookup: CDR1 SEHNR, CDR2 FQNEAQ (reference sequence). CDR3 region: CASQGPQQELFF. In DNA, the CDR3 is TGTGCCAGCCAAGGGCCCCAGCAGGAACTGTTTTTT.

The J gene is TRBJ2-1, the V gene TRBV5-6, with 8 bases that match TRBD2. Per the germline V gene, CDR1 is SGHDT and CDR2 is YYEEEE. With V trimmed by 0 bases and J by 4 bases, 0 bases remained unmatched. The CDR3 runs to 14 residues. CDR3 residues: CASSLGLAYNEQFF. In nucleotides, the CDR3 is TGTGCCAGCAGCTTGGGACTAGCGTACAATGAGCAGTTCTTC.

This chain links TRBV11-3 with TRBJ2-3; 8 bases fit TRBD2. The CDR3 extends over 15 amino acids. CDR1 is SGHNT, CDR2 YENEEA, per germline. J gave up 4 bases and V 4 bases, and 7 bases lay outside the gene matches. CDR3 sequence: CASSSGLGGPDTQYF. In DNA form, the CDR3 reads TGTGCCAGCAGCTCGGGACTAGGGGGGCCAGATACGCAGTATTTT.

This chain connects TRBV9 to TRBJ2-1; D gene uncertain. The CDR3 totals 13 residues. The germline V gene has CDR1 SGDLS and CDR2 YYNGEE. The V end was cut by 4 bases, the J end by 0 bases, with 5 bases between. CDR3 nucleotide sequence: TGTGCCAGCAGCCCTACCTCCTACAATGAGCAGTTCTTC. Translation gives CASSPTSYNEQFF.

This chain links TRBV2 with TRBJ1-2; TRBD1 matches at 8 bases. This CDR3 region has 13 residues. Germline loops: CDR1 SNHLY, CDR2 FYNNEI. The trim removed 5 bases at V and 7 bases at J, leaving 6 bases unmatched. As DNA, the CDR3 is TGTGCCAGCAGTCCCGGACAGGGTGGTGGCTACACCTTC. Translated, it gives CASSPGQGGGYTF.

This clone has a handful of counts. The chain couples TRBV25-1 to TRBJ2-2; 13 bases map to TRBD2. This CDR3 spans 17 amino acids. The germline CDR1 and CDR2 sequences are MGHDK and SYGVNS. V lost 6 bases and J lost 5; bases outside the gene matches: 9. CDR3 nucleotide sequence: TGTGCCAGCAGCAGGACTAGCGGGAGACCGGGGACCGGGGAGCTGTTTTTT. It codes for CASSRTSGRPGTGELFF. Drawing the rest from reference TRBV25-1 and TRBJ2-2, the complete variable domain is EADIYQTPRYLVIGTGKKITLECSQTMGHDKMYWYQQDPGMELHLIHYSYGVNSTEKGDLSSESTVSRIRTEHFPLTLESARPSHTSQYLCASSRTSGRPGTGELFFGEGSRLTVL.

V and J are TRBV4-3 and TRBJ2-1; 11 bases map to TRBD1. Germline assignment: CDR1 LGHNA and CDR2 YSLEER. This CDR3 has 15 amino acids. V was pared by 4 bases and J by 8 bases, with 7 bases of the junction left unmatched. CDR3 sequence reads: CASSLGTGGSDEQFF. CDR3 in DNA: TGCGCCAGCAGCCTCGGGACAGGGGGGTCGGATGAGCAGTTCTTC.

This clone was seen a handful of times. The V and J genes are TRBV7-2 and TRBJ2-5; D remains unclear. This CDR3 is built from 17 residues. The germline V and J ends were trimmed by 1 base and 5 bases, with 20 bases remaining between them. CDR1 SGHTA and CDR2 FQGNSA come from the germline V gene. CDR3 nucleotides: TGTGCCAGCAGCTTAGTTGTTGGAGCCGGTGGCCGGGAGACCCAGTACTTC. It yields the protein CASSLVVGAGGRETQYF.

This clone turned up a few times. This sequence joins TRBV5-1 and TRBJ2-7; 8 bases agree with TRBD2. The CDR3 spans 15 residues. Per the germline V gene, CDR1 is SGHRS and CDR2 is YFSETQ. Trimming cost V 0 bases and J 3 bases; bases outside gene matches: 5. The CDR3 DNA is TGCGCCAGCAGCTTGGGAGGTAGCGGGATCTACGAGCAGTACTTC. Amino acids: CASSLGGSGIYEQYF.

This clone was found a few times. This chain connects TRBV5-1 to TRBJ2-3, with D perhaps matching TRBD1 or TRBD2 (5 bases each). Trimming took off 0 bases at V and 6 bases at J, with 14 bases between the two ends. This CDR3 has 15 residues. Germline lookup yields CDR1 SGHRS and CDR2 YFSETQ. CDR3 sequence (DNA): TGCGCCAGCAGCTTGGGAGGGGAGCTGGTGGATACGCAGTATTTT. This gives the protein CASSLGGELVDTQYF.

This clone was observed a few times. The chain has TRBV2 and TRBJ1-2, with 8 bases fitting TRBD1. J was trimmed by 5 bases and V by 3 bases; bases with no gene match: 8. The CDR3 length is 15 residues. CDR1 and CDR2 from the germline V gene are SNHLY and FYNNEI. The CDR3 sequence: CASSDGGRGQYGYTF. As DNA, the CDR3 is TGTGCCAGCAGTGATGGTGGCAGGGGGCAATATGGCTACACCTTC.

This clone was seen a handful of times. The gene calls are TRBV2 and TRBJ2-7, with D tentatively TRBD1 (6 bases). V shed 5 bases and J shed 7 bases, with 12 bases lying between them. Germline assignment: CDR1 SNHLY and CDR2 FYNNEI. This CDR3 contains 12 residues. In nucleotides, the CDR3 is TGTGCCAGCAGTAACCAGGGGTATGAGCAGTACTTC. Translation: CASSNQGYEQYF.

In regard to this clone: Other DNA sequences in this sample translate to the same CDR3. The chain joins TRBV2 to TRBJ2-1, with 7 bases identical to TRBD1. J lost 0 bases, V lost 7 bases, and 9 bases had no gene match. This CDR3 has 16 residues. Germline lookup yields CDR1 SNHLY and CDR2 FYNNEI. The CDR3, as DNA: TGTGCCAGCACGCGACAGGGATTGAGCTCCTACAATGAGCAGTTCTTC. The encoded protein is CASTRQGLSSYNEQFF.

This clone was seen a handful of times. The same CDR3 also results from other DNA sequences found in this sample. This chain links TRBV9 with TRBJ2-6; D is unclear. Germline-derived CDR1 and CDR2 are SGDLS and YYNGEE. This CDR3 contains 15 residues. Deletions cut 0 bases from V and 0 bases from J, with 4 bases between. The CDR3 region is CASSVGGSGANVLTF. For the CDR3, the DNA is TGTGCCAGCAGCGTAGGGGGCTCTGGGGCCAACGTCCTGACTTTC. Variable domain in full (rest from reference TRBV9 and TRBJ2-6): DSGVTQTPKHLITATGQRVTLRCSPRSGDLSVYWYQQSLDQGLQFLIQYYNGEERAKGNILERFSAQQFPDLHSELNLSSLELGDSALYFCASSVGGSGANVLTFGAGSRLTVL.

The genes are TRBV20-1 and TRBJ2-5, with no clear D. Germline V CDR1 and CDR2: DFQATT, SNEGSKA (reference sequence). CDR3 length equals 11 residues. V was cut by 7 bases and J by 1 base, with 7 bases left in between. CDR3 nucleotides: TGCAGTGGGTGGTTCCAAGAGACCCAGTACTTC. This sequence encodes CSGWFQETQYF.

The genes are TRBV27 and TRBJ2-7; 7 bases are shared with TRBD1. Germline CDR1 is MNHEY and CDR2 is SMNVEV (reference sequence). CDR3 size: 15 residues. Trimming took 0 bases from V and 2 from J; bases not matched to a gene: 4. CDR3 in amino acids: CASSLSPGQTYEQYF. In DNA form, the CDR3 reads TGTGCCAGCAGTTTATCGCCGGGACAGACCTACGAGCAGTACTTC.

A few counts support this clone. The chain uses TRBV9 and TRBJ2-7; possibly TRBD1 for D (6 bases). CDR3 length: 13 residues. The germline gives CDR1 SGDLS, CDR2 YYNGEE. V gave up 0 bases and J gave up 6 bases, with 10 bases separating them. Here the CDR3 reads CASSVATGTEQYF. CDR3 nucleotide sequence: TGTGCCAGCAGCGTAGCTACAGGGACCGAGCAGTACTTC.

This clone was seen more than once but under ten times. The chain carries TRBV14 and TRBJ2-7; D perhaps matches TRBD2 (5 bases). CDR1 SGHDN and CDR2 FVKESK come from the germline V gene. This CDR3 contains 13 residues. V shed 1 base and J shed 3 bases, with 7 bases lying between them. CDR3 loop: CASSQVGGYEQYF. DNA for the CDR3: TGTGCCAGCAGCCAAGTAGGAGGCTACGAGCAGTACTTC.

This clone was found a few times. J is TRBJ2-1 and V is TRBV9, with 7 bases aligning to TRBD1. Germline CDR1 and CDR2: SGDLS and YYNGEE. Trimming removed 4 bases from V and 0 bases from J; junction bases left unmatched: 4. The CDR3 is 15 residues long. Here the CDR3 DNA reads TGTGCCAGCAGCATACAGGGGAGCTCCTACAATGAGCAGTTCTTC. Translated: CASSIQGSSYNEQFF. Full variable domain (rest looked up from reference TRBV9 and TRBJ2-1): DSGVTQTPKHLITATGQRVTLRCSPRSGDLSVYWYQQSLDQGLQFLIQYYNGEERAKGNILERFSAQQFPDLHSELNLSSLELGDSALYFCASSIQGSSYNEQFFGPGTRLTVL.

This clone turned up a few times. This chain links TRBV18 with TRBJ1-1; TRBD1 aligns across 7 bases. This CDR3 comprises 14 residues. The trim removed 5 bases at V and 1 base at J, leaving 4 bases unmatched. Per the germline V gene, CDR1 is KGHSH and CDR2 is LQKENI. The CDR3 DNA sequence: TGTGCCAGCTCAACAGGGACAGCGAACACTGAAGCTTTCTTT. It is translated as CASSTGTANTEAFF.

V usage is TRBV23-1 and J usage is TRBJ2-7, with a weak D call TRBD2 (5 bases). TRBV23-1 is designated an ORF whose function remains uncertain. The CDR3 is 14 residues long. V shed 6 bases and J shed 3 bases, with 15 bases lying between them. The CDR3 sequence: CASSVDTGYYEQYF. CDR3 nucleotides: TGCGCCAGCAGCGTGGATACGGGGTACTACGAGCAGTACTTC.

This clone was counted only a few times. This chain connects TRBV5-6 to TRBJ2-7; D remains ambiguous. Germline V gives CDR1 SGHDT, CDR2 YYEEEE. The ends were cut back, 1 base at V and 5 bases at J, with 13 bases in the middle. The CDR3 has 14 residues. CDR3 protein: CASSLSSNMDEQYF. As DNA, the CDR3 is TGTGCCAGCAGCTTGAGTTCAAACATGGACGAGCAGTACTTC.

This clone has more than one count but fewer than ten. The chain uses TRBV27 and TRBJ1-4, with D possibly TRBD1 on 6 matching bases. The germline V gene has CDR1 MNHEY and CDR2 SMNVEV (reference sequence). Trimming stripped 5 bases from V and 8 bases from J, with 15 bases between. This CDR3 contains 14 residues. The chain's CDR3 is CASSRQAGGEKLFF. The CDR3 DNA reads TGTGCCAGCAGTAGACAGGCGGGAGGAGAAAAACTGTTTTTT.

The CDR3 nucleotides are TGCAGCGTTGGGGGGGCGGCTGAAAAACTGTTTTTT. Its translation: CSVGGAAEKLFF. The V and J genes are TRBV29-1 and TRBJ1-4, with a possible D match to TRBD1 (6 bases). The CDR3 contains 12 residues. With 4 bases removed from V and 7 bases from J, the gap between germline ends came to 10 bases. The V gene's germline CDR1 is SQVTM and CDR2 ANQGSEA. Using reference TRBV29-1 and TRBJ1-4 for the parts outside the CDR3, the full variable domain is SAVISQKPSRDICQRGTSLTIQCQVDSQVTMMFWYRQQPGQSLTLIATANQGSEATYESGFVIDKFPISRPNLTFSTLTVSNMSPEDSSIYLCSVGGAAEKLFFGSGTQLSVL.